This entry describes one T cell receptor (beta chain). What it binds is not known. This CDR3 is also generated by other DNA sequences in the sample. This entry is derived from a study of shared clonotypes between healthy human individuals. Germline V gives CDR1 SGHRS, CDR2 YFSETQ. The CDR3 spans 13 residues. V lost 4 bases, J lost 2 bases, and 9 bases lay in between. Study conclusions and caveats: Sequencing of the sorted subsets was shown by rarefaction to be incomplete despite large depth. The low donor count limited represented genetic and exposure-history diversity. For naive CD4 cells, 4.5% to 6.5% of clonotypes were shared across a handful of donors.

Each subset's genomic DNA was shared equally among a number of immunoSEQ plates. Produced via immunoSEQ multiplex PCR; TCRdb's table is partial and in-frame only. The top ten hold 0.35% to 0.45% of the sample, which has some 2.4 million clones, more than 85% seen once. This chain connects TRBV5-1 to TRBJ1-1; D remains unclear. The specimen sequenced was naive CD4+ T cells from PBMCs. Stated subset: CD45RA+ positively selected. This clonotype was sampled from a man aged 18 to 30 in good health. Some clones in this sample may be carry-over from other donors' samples. CDR3: CASSPNLNTEAFF. For the CDR3, the DNA is TGCGCCAGCAGCCCCAACTTAAACACTGAAGCTTTCTTT.